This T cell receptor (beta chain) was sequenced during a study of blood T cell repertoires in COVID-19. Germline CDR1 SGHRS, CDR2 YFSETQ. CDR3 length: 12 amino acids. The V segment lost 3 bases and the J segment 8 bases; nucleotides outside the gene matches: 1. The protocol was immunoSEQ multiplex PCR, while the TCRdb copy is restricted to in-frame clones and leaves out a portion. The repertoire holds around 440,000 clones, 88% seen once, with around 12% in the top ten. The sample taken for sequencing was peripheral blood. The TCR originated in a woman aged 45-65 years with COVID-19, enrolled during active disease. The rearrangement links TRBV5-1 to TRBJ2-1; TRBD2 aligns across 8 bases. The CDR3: CASSYGRDEQFF. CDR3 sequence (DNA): TGCGCCAGCAGCTACGGGAGGGATGAGCAGTTCTTC.